These 18 T cell receptor beta chains were sequenced from one sample in a study of post-analysis software for immune sequencing data. Carried by the TCR beta cDNA libraries were unique molecular identifiers. TCRdb reprocessed the PCR reads with MiXCR, giving one entry per CDR3 protein. Found here are about 560,000 distinct CDR3 sequences, roughly two fifths of them singletons; the top ten hold under 2%. General study findings and limits: Roughly 5 TRBV segments, TRBV5-6, TRBV5-1 and TRBV20-1 among them, were found more frequent in patients than controls.

Their recognized antigens are unknown. Input material: blood. These receptors all come from a girl between 10 and 17 years old with multiple sclerosis.

The chain links TRBV7-8 to TRBJ1-5; a weak D match, TRBD1 (6 bases). CDR3 length equals 18 residues. Germline-derived CDR1 and CDR2 are SGHVS and FQNEAQ. Trimming pared 0 bases from V and 0 bases from J, leaving 15 bases between. The CDR3 loop is CASSLAGRVGGSNQPQHF. DNA of the CDR3: TGTGCCAGCAGCTTAGCGGGCAGGGTAGGGGGTAGCAATCAGCCCCAGCATTTT.

This clonotype has a handful of counts. The chain uses TRBV6-1 and TRBJ2-1; D gene ambiguous. Germline values: CDR1 MNHNS, CDR2 SASEGT. The V gene lost 3 bases and the J gene lost 4 bases, with 13 bases spanning the gap. The CDR3 consists of 15 residues. The CDR3 DNA is TGTGCCAGCAGTGAGGTCGGTAAAATGTACAATGAGCAGTTCTTC. The encoded protein is CASSEVGKMYNEQFF.

The chain has TRBV5-5 and TRBJ2-7; 8 bases map to TRBD2. The ends lost 4 bases at V and 2 bases at J; junction bases unmatched: 11. This CDR3 comprises 16 residues. The germline CDR1 and CDR2 sequences are SGHKS and YYEKEE (reference sequence). CDR3 region: CASSPEGSGVTYEQYF. CDR3 nucleotides: TGTGCCAGCAGCCCGGAGGGTAGCGGGGTTACCTACGAGCAGTACTTC.

There are a few counts of this clonotype. The chain joins TRBV12-3 or TRBV12-4 to TRBJ2-1, with 9 positions matching TRBD2. Losses at the gene ends were 1 base for V and 5 bases for J; bases not matched to a gene: 3. This CDR3 contains 15 residues. The CDR3 is CASSLGGRADNEQFF. The CDR3 DNA reads as TGTGCCAGCAGTTTAGGCGGGAGGGCTGACAATGAGCAGTTCTTC.

This clonotype turned up a few times. The V and J genes are TRBV6-5 and TRBJ1-6; TRBD1 matches at 10 bases. This CDR3 is built from 18 residues. The germline gives CDR1 MNHEY, CDR2 SVGAGI. Trimming cost V 2 bases and J 0 bases; bases outside gene matches: 4. In nucleotides, the CDR3 is TGTGCCAGCAGTTACGGACAGGGGGTGAGCTCCTATAATTCACCCCTCCACTTT. Its protein product is CASSYGQGVSSYNSPLHF.

This clonotype was seen a few times. The CDR3 reads CAISDGSSGANVLTF. CDR3 DNA sequence: TGTGCCATCAGTGACGGTAGCTCTGGGGCCAACGTCCTGACTTTC. This chain joins TRBV10-3 and TRBJ2-6; D unclear. V was trimmed by 3 bases and J by 0 bases, leaving 6 bases between them. Germline V gene data show CDR1 as ENHRY and CDR2 as SYGVKD. The CDR3 consists of 15 residues.

The V gene is TRBV20-1, the J gene TRBJ2-3, with D unresolved. The CDR3 loop spans 12 amino acids. CDR1 DFQATT and CDR2 SNEGSKA come from the germline V gene (reference sequence). V was trimmed by 5 bases and J by 5 bases, leaving 11 bases between them. The DNA for the CDR3 is TGCAGTGCTGCGAAGAGGCAAGATACGCAGTATTTT. Residues: CSAAKRQDTQYF.

This clonotype was counted a few times. The chain employs TRBV5-1 and TRBJ2-5; D not resolved. V dropped 5 bases and J dropped 5 bases, with 13 bases sitting between them. Germline V lookup: CDR1 SGHRS, CDR2 YFSETQ. This CDR3 is built from 13 residues. CDR3 amino acids: CASRVRFEETQYF. CDR3 sequence (DNA): TGCGCCAGCAGGGTTCGTTTTGAGGAGACCCAGTACTTC.

The J gene is TRBJ2-3, the V gene TRBV7-9, with 11 bases identical to TRBD2. The germline gives CDR1 SEHNR, CDR2 FQNEAQ (reference sequence). This CDR3 has 17 amino acids. J lost 5 bases, V lost 2 bases, and 9 bases had no gene match. CDR3 nucleotide sequence: TGTGCCAGCAGCTTAATTGGACTAGCGGGCGTAAAAGATACGCAGTATTTT. Its translation is CASSLIGLAGVKDTQYF.

As to this clonotype: Germline and junction disagree at one end, which may indicate a read error. The CDR3 nucleotides read TGCGCCAGCAGCTTGGGGTCCGGTGGTGGCTACATCTTC. The encoded protein is CASSLGSGGGYIF. This chain links TRBV5-1 with TRBJ1-2; no reliable D call. The CDR3 sequence is 13 residues long. Germline CDR1 reads SGHRS; CDR2 reads YFSETQ.

V usage is TRBV29-1 and J usage is TRBJ2-3, with D unresolved. Germline V gene data show CDR1 as SQVTM and CDR2 as ANQGSEA. This CDR3 is built from 17 residues. The ends were cut back, 4 bases at V and 2 bases at J, with 22 bases in the middle. CDR3 amino acids: CSVGRPLGSQTTDTQYF. The DNA for the CDR3 is TGCAGCGTTGGCCGACCCTTGGGCAGTCAAACCACAGATACGCAGTATTTT.

V gene TRBV20-1 combines with J gene TRBJ2-1, with TRBD2 matching 11 bases. Per germline, CDR1 DFQATT and CDR2 SNEGSKA (reference sequence). The CDR3 loop spans 14 amino acids. The V and J ends lost 3 bases and 9 bases, in that order; junction bases with no gene match: 7. CDR3 coding DNA: TGCAGTGCTAGTGGGACTAGCGGTGACAGTGAGCAGTTCTTC. It encodes CSASGTSGDSEQFF.

This clonotype was recorded many times. The chain combines TRBV29-1 with TRBJ2-5, with D tentatively TRBD2 (6 bases). CDR1 SQVTM and CDR2 ANQGSEA come from the germline V gene. With 5 bases removed from V and 1 base from J, the gap between germline ends came to 14 bases. The CDR3 is made up of 14 amino acids. DNA of the CDR3: TGCAGCGTTTATGGGATGGGGGGCCAAGAGACCCAGTACTTC. Translated: CSVYGMGGQETQYF.

The V gene is TRBV5-5, the J gene TRBJ2-7; D is possibly TRBD1 or TRBD2 (5 bases each). Trimming took off 3 bases at V and 2 bases at J, with 12 bases between the two ends. Per germline, CDR1 SGHKS and CDR2 YYEKEE (reference sequence). The CDR3 consists of 14 residues. The CDR3 DNA reads TGTGCCAGCAGCTCCGGGACGGACGCCTACGAGCAGTACTTC. It translates to CASSSGTDAYEQYF. The full variable domain, completed using reference TRBV5-5 and TRBJ2-7, is DAGVTQSPTHLIKTRGQQVTLRCSPISGHKSVSWYQQVLGQGPQFIFQYYEKEERGRGNFPDRFSARQFPNYSSELNVNALLLGDSALYLCASSSGTDAYEQYFGPGTRLTVT.

This chain links TRBV7-8 with TRBJ1-1; 7 nucleotides line up with TRBD1. Trimming removed 4 bases from V and 7 bases from J; junction bases left unmatched: 6. Germline values: CDR1 SGHVS, CDR2 FQNEAQ. This CDR3 spans 13 amino acids. CDR3 sequence: CASSSGTVNEAFF. CDR3 in DNA: TGTGCCAGCAGCTCCGGGACAGTTAATGAAGCTTTCTTT. Combining the CDR3 with reference TRBV7-8 and TRBJ1-1 gives the whole variable domain GAGVSQSPRYKVAKRGQDVALRCDPISGHVSLFWYQQALGQGPEFLTYFQNEAQLDKSGLPSDRFFAERPEGSVSTLKIQRTQQEDSAVYLCASSSGTVNEAFFGQGTRLTVV.

This clonotype has just a few counts. This chain links TRBV29-1 with TRBJ2-5; D gene uncertain. This CDR3 has 11 residues. CDR1 is SQVTM, CDR2 ANQGSEA, per germline. Trimming shortened V by 6 bases and J by 5 bases, and 10 bases separated the two germline ends. CDR3 loop: CSVPRRETQYF. The CDR3, as DNA: TGCAGCGTCCCCCGTCGGGAGACCCAGTACTTC.

This clonotype was seen more than once but under ten times. The chain combines TRBV5-1 with TRBJ2-1; D could derive from TRBD1 or TRBD2 (7 bases each). V shed 5 bases and J shed 5 bases, with 17 bases lying between them. Germline assignment: CDR1 SGHRS and CDR2 YFSETQ. The CDR3 covers 15 residues. CDR3 bases: TGCGCCAGCAGTCCTCGGGACAGCGGGGACAATGAGCAGTTCTTC. Its protein is CASSPRDSGDNEQFF.

This clonotype has just a few counts. The chain links TRBV5-1 to TRBJ2-4; TRBD2 matches at 7 bases. The J call may be incorrect, as the DNA end agrees better with TRBJ2-5. This CDR3 is built from 15 residues. The germline V gene has CDR1 SGHRS and CDR2 YFSETQ. CDR3: CASSSERGRQETQYF. CDR3 bases: TGCGCCAGCAGCTCCGAGCGGGGCCGCCAAGAGACCCAGTACTTC.